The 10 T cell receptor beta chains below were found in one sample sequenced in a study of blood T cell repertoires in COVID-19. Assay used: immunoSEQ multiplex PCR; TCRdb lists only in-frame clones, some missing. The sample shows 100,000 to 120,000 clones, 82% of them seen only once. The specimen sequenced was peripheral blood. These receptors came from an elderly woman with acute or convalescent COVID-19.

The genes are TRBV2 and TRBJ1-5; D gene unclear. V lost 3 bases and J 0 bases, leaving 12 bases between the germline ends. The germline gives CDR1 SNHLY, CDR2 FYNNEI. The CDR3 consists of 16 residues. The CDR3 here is CASSDGLARSNQPQHF. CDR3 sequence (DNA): TGTGCCAGCAGTGACGGTTTAGCACGTAGCAATCAGCCCCAGCATTTT.

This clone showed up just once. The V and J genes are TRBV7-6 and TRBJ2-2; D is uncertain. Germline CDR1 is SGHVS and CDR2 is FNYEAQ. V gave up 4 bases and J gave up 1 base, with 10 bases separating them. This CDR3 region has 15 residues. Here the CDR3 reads CASSYTDGNTGELFF. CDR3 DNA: TGTGCCAGCAGCTACACAGACGGGAACACCGGGGAGCTGTTTTTT.

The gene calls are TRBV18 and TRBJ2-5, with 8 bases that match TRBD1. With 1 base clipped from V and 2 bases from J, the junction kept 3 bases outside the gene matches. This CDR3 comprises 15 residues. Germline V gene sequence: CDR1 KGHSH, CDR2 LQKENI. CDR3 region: CASSPRRQGQETQYF. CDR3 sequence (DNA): TGTGCCAGCTCACCACGCAGACAGGGGCAAGAGACCCAGTACTTC.

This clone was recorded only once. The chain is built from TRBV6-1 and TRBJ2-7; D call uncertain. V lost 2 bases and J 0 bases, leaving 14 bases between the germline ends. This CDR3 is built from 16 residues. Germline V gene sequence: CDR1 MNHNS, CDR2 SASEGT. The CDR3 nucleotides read TGTGCCAGCAGTGAATCTCGAGCCGTCACCTCCTACGAGCAGTACGTC. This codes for CASSESRAVTSYEQYV.

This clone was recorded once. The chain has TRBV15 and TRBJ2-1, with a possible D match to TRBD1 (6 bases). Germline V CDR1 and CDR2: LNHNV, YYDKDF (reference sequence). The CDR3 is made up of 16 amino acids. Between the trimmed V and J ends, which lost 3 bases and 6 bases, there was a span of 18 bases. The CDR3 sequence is CATSRSVGGSANEQFF. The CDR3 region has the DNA TGTGCCACCAGCAGGTCCGTAGGGGGATCCGCCAATGAGCAGTTCTTC.

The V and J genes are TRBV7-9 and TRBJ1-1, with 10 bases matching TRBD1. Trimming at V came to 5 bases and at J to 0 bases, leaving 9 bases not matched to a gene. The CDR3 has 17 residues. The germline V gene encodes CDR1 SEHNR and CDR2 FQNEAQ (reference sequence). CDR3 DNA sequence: TGTGCCAGCAGCCCCCCGGGACAGGGGAGCATGAACACTGAAGCTTTCTTT. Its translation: CASSPPGQGSMNTEAFF. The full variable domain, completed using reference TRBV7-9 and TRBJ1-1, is DTGVSQNPRHKITKRGQNVTFRCDPISEHNRLYWYRQTLGQGPEFLTYFQNEAQLEKSRLLSDRFSAERPKGSFSTLEIQRTEQGDSAMYLCASSPPGQGSMNTEAFFGQGTRLTVV.

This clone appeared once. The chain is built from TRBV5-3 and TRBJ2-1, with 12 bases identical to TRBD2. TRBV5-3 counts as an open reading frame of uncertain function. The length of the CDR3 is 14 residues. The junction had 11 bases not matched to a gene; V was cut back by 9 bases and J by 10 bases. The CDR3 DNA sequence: TGTGCCATGCCTAGCGGGAGGGCTCTAGGAGAGCAGTTCTTC. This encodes CAMPSGRALGEQFF.

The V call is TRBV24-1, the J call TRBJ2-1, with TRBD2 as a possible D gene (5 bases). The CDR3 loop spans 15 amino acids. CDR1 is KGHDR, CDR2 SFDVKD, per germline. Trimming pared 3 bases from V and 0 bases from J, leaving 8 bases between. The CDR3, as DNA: TGTGCCACCAGTGATAGGAGGACCTCCTACAATGAGCAGTTCTTC. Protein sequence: CATSDRRTSYNEQFF.

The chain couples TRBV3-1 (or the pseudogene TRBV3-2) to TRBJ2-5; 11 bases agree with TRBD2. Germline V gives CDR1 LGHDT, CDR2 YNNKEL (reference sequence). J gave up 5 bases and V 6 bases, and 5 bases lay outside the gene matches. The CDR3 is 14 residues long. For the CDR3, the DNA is TGTGCCAGCAGTACCGGGACTAGCGGCGAGACCCAGTACTTC. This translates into CASSTGTSGETQYF.

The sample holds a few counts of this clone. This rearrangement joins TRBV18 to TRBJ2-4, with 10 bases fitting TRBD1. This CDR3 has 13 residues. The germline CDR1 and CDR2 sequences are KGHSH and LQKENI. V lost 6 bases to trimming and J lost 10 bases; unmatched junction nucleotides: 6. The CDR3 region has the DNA TGTGCCAGCTCCCAGGGGACAGGGGAAATTCAGTACTTC. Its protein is CASSQGTGEIQYF.